Following are 20 T cell receptor beta chains from one sample sequenced in a study of OX40 agonist ivuxolimab in advanced cancers. Measured with immunoSEQ multiplex PCR; TCRdb has only the in-frame clones, and not every one. In the table there are about 83,000 clones, 65% to 90% of which are singletons. The sequences come from CD4+ or CD8+ T cells sorted from blood, collected in a trial of the OX40 agonist ivuxolimab. The source is an adult with an advanced solid tumor such as melanoma, head and neck, liver or kidney cancer.

The table lists this clone with a few counts. The chain uses TRBV6-5 and TRBJ1-6; 7 nucleotides line up with TRBD1. Germline assignment: CDR1 MNHEY and CDR2 SVGAGI. V was pared by 6 bases and J by 8 bases, with 10 bases of the junction left unmatched. This CDR3 region has 15 residues. The chain's CDR3 is CASRDRRGAYSPLHF. In nucleotides, the CDR3 is TGTGCCAGCAGGGACAGGCGAGGGGCATATTCACCCCTCCACTTT.

The chain couples TRBV12-5 to TRBJ1-1; D remains ambiguous. Germline CDR1 is LGHNT and CDR2 is FRNRAP. Trimming pared 3 bases from V and 3 bases from J, leaving 11 bases between. The CDR3 extends over 14 amino acids. CDR3 nucleotides: TGTGCTAGTGGTTTCGGTCGATTGGACACTGAAGCTTTCTTT. Encoded protein: CASGFGRLDTEAFF.

The V and J genes are TRBV5-1 and TRBJ2-5, with TRBD1 matching over 7 bases. CDR1 and CDR2 from the germline V gene are SGHRS and YFSETQ. Losses at the gene ends were 4 bases for V and 5 bases for J; bases not matched to a gene: 14. The CDR3 runs to 16 residues. CDR3 sequence (DNA): TGCGCCAGCAGCCTCAAGACAGGGACGGGGAGTGAGACCCAGTACTTC. Protein sequence: CASSLKTGTGSETQYF. Full variable domain (rest looked up from reference TRBV5-1 and TRBJ2-5): KAGVTQTPRYLIKTRGQQVTLSCSPISGHRSVSWYQQTPGQGLQFLFEYFSETQRNKGNFPGRFSGRQFSNSRSEMNVSTLELGDSALYLCASSLKTGTGSETQYFGPGTRLLVL.

The chain recombines TRBV5-5 with TRBJ1-5; D ambiguous. The CDR3 has 14 residues. V gave up 0 bases and J gave up 2 bases, with 6 bases separating them. Germline loops: CDR1 SGHKS, CDR2 YYEKEE (reference sequence). CDR3 coding DNA: TGTGCCAGCAGCTTGGCCGGACGCAATCAGCCCCAGCATTTT. The encoded protein is CASSLAGRNQPQHF.

The chain links TRBV18 to TRBJ2-5, with TRBD1 identical over 7 bases. CDR1 is KGHSH and CDR2 is LQKENI in the germline V gene. V lost 5 bases to trimming and J lost 4 bases; unmatched junction nucleotides: 4. The CDR3 consists of 13 residues. The CDR3 nucleotides read TGTGCCAGCTCAACAGACAGGGCAGAGACCCAGTACTTC. Translating it yields CASSTDRAETQYF. Drawing the rest from reference TRBV18 and TRBJ2-5, the complete variable domain is NAGVMQNPRHLVRRRGQEARLRCSPMKGHSHVYWYRQLPEEGLKFMVYLQKENIIDESGMPKERFSAEFPKEGPSILRIQQVVRGDSAAYFCASSTDRAETQYFGPGTRLLVL.

This clone showed up just once. The V call is TRBV5-1, the J call TRBJ2-6; unclear D gene. The V end was cut by 2 bases, the J end by 2 bases, with 8 bases between. The CDR3 sequence is 15 residues long. Germline CDR1 SGHRS, CDR2 YFSETQ. CDR3 loop: CASSFDIAGANVLTF. CDR3 sequence (DNA): TGCGCCAGCAGCTTTGATATCGCTGGGGCCAACGTCCTGACTTTC.

The rearrangement uses TRBV15 and TRBJ1-2; D gene unclear. Between the trimmed V and J ends, which lost 0 bases and 2 bases, there was a span of 4 bases. From germline, CDR1 is LNHNV and CDR2 YYDKDF (reference sequence). The CDR3 has 13 amino acids. CDR3 protein: CATSREGNYGYTF. The CDR3 DNA sequence: TGTGCCACCAGCAGAGAAGGGAACTATGGCTACACCTTC.

The chain combines TRBV19 with TRBJ2-3; 11 positions agree with TRBD2. Germline CDR1 is LNHDA and CDR2 is SQIVND (reference sequence). The trim removed 3 bases at V and 1 base at J, leaving 3 bases unmatched. CDR3 length equals 16 residues. The CDR3 nucleotides are TGTGCCAGTAGTATCGGGACTAGCGGCCGCACAGATACGCAGTATTTT. This codes for CASSIGTSGRTDTQYF. The variable domain in full, completed from reference TRBV19 and TRBJ2-3, reads DGGITQSPKYLFRKEGQNVTLSCEQNLNHDAMYWYRQDPGQGLRLIYYSQIVNDFQKGDIAEGYSVSREKKESFPLTVTSAQKNPTAFYLCASSIGTSGRTDTQYFGPGTRLTVL.

This sequence joins TRBV5-6 and TRBJ1-6, with a weak D call TRBD1 (5 bases). The CDR3 runs 14 residues. The V gene's germline CDR1 is SGHDT and CDR2 YYEEEE. V was trimmed by 4 bases and J by 7 bases, leaving 12 bases between them. The CDR3 reads CASSEGRWNSPLHF. The CDR3 DNA reads TGTGCCAGCAGCGAGGGACGGTGGAATTCACCCCTCCACTTT.

The chain recombines TRBV6-5 with TRBJ2-3, with 7 bases matching TRBD2. V shed 6 bases and J 5 bases; nucleotides not matched to a gene: 8. Germline CDR1 reads MNHEY; CDR2 reads SVGAGI. This CDR3 has 14 residues. The CDR3 here is CASRIGGGLDTQYF. CDR3 bases: TGTGCCAGCAGGATTGGCGGGGGATTAGATACGCAGTATTTT.

This clone was detected a few times. The CDR3 here is CAWGGRTGQYF. The DNA of the CDR3 is TGTGCCTGGGGGGGAAGGACGGGGCAGTACTTC. J is TRBJ2-7 and V is TRBV30; D tentatively fits TRBD1 or TRBD2 (5 bases each). The germline V gene encodes CDR1 GTSNPN and CDR2 SVGIG (reference sequence). V lost 5 bases and J lost 9, with 14 bases in between. The CDR3 totals 11 residues.

V gene TRBV14 combines with J gene TRBJ2-5; TRBD2 agrees at 7 bases. V was clipped by 4 bases and J by 5 bases; unmatched bases: 10. There are 15 residues in the CDR3. CDR1 is SGHDN, CDR2 FVKESK, per germline. The CDR3 loop is CASSRSTLGGETQYF. CDR3 nucleotides: TGTGCCAGCAGCCGGTCCACGTTGGGGGGGGAGACCCAGTACTTC.

V is TRBV5-1 and J is TRBJ2-3; D is ambiguous. V was pared by 0 bases and J by 1 base, with 12 bases between. Per the germline V gene, CDR1 is SGHRS and CDR2 is YFSETQ. The CDR3 is made up of 16 amino acids. The CDR3: CASSLDTPRGTDTQYF. CDR3 nucleotide sequence: TGCGCCAGCAGCTTGGACACGCCAAGAGGCACAGATACGCAGTATTTT. The entire variable domain, with the rest obtained from reference TRBV5-1 and TRBJ2-3, is as follows: KAGVTQTPRYLIKTRGQQVTLSCSPISGHRSVSWYQQTPGQGLQFLFEYFSETQRNKGNFPGRFSGRQFSNSRSEMNVSTLELGDSALYLCASSLDTPRGTDTQYFGPGTRLTVL.

The rearrangement joins TRBV30 to TRBJ2-1; D ambiguous. CDR1 is GTSNPN, CDR2 SVGIG, per germline (reference sequence). V was trimmed by 1 base and J by 7 bases, leaving 23 bases between them. This CDR3 spans 17 amino acids. For the CDR3, the DNA is TGTGCCTGGAGTGCCTGGGTCCCCCAGGAAGGCTTAAATGAGCAGTTCTTC. Encoded protein: CAWSAWVPQEGLNEQFF.

In its sample, this clone was seen once. The genes are TRBV19 and TRBJ1-4; no definite D call. Germline lookup yields CDR1 LNHDA and CDR2 SQIVND (reference sequence). Trimming cost V 3 bases and J 4 bases, with 6 bases left between them. The length of the CDR3 is 13 residues. CDR3 residues: CASSIPGNEKLFF. DNA for the CDR3: TGTGCCAGTAGTATTCCGGGTAATGAAAAACTGTTTTTT. Looking up the rest from reference TRBV19 and TRBJ1-4 gives the full variable domain: DGGITQSPKYLFRKEGQNVTLSCEQNLNHDAMYWYRQDPGQGLRLIYYSQIVNDFQKGDIAEGYSVSREKKESFPLTVTSAQKNPTAFYLCASSIPGNEKLFFGSGTQLSVL.

This sequence joins TRBV6-1 and TRBJ1-4, with TRBD1 matching over 7 bases. This CDR3 has 15 amino acids. V lost 7 bases to trimming and J lost 4 bases; unmatched junction nucleotides: 9. Germline V gene data show CDR1 as MNHNS and CDR2 as SASEGT. CDR3 in DNA: TGTGCCAGCACCCCCGCGGACAGGATTAATGAAAAACTGTTTTTT. Translated: CASTPADRINEKLFF.

This sequence joins TRBV5-4 and TRBJ2-5, with D possibly called TRBD1 or TRBD2 (5 bases each). Trimming removed 7 bases at V and 7 bases at J, with 11 bases between. This CDR3 is built from 11 residues. Germline CDR1 is SGHNT and CDR2 is YYREEE (reference sequence). The CDR3 coding sequence is TGTGCCAGCCGGGGCGAGGGGACCCAGTACTTC. Amino acids: CASRGEGTQYF.

The gene calls are TRBV14 and TRBJ1-1, with a weak D call TRBD1 (5 bases). Germline V gene lookup returns CDR1 SGHDN and CDR2 FVKESK. The CDR3 is made up of 13 amino acids. Trimming removed 4 bases at V and 5 bases at J, with 11 bases between. For the CDR3, the DNA is TGTGCCAGCAGCCCTCAGGGAAATACTGAAGCTTTCTTT. As protein: CASSPQGNTEAFF.

The J gene is TRBJ1-4, the V gene TRBV6-6; D might be TRBD1 (5 bases). Germline CDR1 and CDR2: MNHNY and SVGAGI (reference sequence). The length of the CDR3 is 13 residues. Trimming took 6 bases from V and 5 from J, leaving 10 bases between them. CDR3 amino acids: CASRHRGNEKLFF. For the CDR3, the DNA is TGTGCCAGCAGACACCGGGGGAATGAAAAACTGTTTTTT.

The chain recombines TRBV30 with TRBJ2-2; D is possibly TRBD1 (5 bases). CDR3 length: 14 residues. Germline lookup yields CDR1 GTSNPN and CDR2 SVGIG (reference sequence). The germline V and J ends were trimmed by 0 bases and 6 bases, with 11 bases remaining between them. The CDR3 DNA is TGTGCCTGGAGTGTAGGGGCTGGCCCCGGGGAGCTGTTTTTT. As protein: CAWSVGAGPGELFF. The whole variable domain, filled in from reference TRBV30 and TRBJ2-2, reads SQTIHQWPATLVQPVGSPLSLECTVEGTSNPNLYWYRQAAGRGLQLLFYSVGIGQISSEVPQNLSASRPQDRQFILSSKKLLLSDSGFYLCAWSVGAGPGELFFGEGSRLTVL.